These 4 T cell receptor beta chains were sequenced from one sample in a study of shared clonotypes between healthy human individuals. Data came from immunoSEQ multiplex PCR; TCRdb stores just in-frame clones and leaves some out. The table shows roughly 1,500,000 clones, with about 98.5% occurring only once. Sample: naive CD4+ T cells sorted from blood. Subset described: CD45RA+ positively selected. The receptors stem from a man aged 25-40 years in good health.

The chain recombines TRBV7-2 with TRBJ1-1; maybe TRBD1 (5 bases). This CDR3 is 14 amino acids long. Per germline, CDR1 SGHTA and CDR2 FQGNSA. The V gene lost 7 bases and the J gene lost 2 bases, with 14 bases spanning the gap. The CDR3 is CASTFSTENTEAFF. The CDR3 DNA reads TGTGCCAGCACCTTTTCGACAGAAAACACTGAAGCTTTCTTT.

J is TRBJ2-1 and V is TRBV5-4; 7 bases agree with TRBD2. Germline V lookup: CDR1 SGHNT, CDR2 YYREEE (reference sequence). The CDR3 has 15 amino acids. V lost 4 bases, J lost 0 bases, and 4 bases stayed unmatched. Written as DNA, the CDR3 is TGTGCCAGCAGCCAAGCGGGGAACTCCTACAATGAGCAGTTCTTC. Protein: CASSQAGNSYNEQFF.

The genes are TRBV7-9 and TRBJ2-1; D is ambiguous. Trimming left V 2 bases short and J 3 bases short, with 11 bases between. The CDR3 consists of 15 residues. The germline V gene encodes CDR1 SEHNR and CDR2 FQNEAQ (reference sequence). The CDR3 DNA follows: TGTGCCAGCAGCTTATTTATGGGGATCTACAATGAGCAGTTCTTC. Translating gives CASSLFMGIYNEQFF.

The V and J genes are TRBV5-1 and TRBJ2-2, with 8 bases identical to TRBD1. V lost 1 base and J lost 4; bases outside the gene matches: 6. Germline assignment: CDR1 SGHRS and CDR2 YFSETQ. CDR3 length: 16 amino acids. DNA of the CDR3: TGCGCCAGCAGCTTGAAGTTCGGACAGGGCACCGGGGAGCTGTTTTTT. Its translation is CASSLKFGQGTGELFF. Variable domain in full (rest from reference TRBV5-1 and TRBJ2-2): KAGVTQTPRYLIKTRGQQVTLSCSPISGHRSVSWYQQTPGQGLQFLFEYFSETQRNKGNFPGRFSGRQFSNSRSEMNVSTLELGDSALYLCASSLKFGQGTGELFFGEGSRLTVL.